This TCR beta chain came from a study of blood T cell repertoires in COVID-19. Across the whole study: COVID-19 samples collected from the United States, Italy and Spain covered acute and convalescent phases.

Per the germline V gene, CDR1 is MNHEY and CDR2 is SVGAGI. The CDR3 loop spans 14 amino acids. Trimming pared 1 base from V and 1 base from J, leaving 7 bases between. Original data processing: Reference gene primer amplification gave nucleated cell count estimates. Generated by immunoSEQ multiplex PCR, the TCRdb table keeps only in-frame clones and is missing some. The V and J calls and clone size were taken over from that table, and D and trimming were inferred from the DNA. The repertoire holds fewer than 60,000 clones, with roughly 86% as singletons. The source of this sequence is a man older than 75 with active or convalescent COVID-19. The sequencing input was peripheral blood. The chain couples TRBV6-5 to TRBJ1-1; D ambiguous. This CDR3 is CASSYFPGNTEAFF. The CDR3 DNA is TGTGCCAGCAGTTACTTTCCGGGGAACACTGAAGCTTTCTTT.